The following is a T cell receptor beta chain sequence with its context. The target antigen is unknown. What was sequenced were expressed TCRB transcripts, since all of the isolated RNA had been reverse transcribed. Sequenced by immunoSEQ multiplex PCR; TCRdb stores in-frame clones only, minus some. The data contain roughly 140,000 clones, 8.1% of them singletons. This CDR3 contains 15 residues. CDR1 is KGHSH, CDR2 LQKENI, per germline. The V and J ends lost 6 bases and 4 bases, in that order; junction bases with no gene match: 10. The source of the sample is a study of beta chain features in type 1 diabetes. Findings of the study overall: Type 1 diabetes patients showed a moderate but significant shortening of TCRB CDR3s in all four CD4+ subsets.

The source material was central memory CD4+ T cells from blood. This TCR was sampled from a man younger than 30 in good health. The chain carries TRBV18 and TRBJ1-1; 8 positions agree with TRBD1. The DNA for the CDR3 is TGTGCCAGCTCTCTCCAGGGGGCGCGGGGCACTGAAGCTTTCTTT. Translating gives CASSLQGARGTEAFF.